This TCR beta chain appears in the sequencing data of a study of blood T cells in healthy people across ages. Study-wide findings and caveats: TCR beta diversity was tightly associated with the proportion of naive T cells. Observed TCR beta diversity per million T cells went down as age went up. This fall followed a roughly linear course with age. Unsorted PBMC input precluded a conclusive naive versus antigen-experienced comparison.

The extraction recovered at least 6 micrograms of total RNA per sample. Looked up from germline, CDR1 is DFQATT and CDR2 is SNEGSKA (reference sequence). Trimming stripped 8 bases from V and 4 bases from J, with 12 bases between. CDR3 size: 13 residues. On this clonotype: No antigen is known for it.

With a J-beta primer mix and a sample-barcoded 5' primer, a second PCR ran about 7 to 12 cycles. TCRdb reprocessed the 5' RACE reads with MiXCR, giving one entry per CDR3 protein. The repertoire holds about 970,000 distinct CDR3 sequences, 51% seen once, with over 20% in the top ten. This chain connects TRBV20-1 to TRBJ1-6; possibly TRBD1 for D (6 bases). The receptor's source is a woman in her fifties or sixties in good health. The specimen sequenced was blood. CDR3 sequence reads: CSTQDSYNSPLHF. The DNA for the CDR3 is TGCAGTACCCAGGACAGTTATAATTCACCCCTCCACTTT.